This passage covers 21 T cell receptor beta chains from one sample sequenced in a study of blood T cell repertoires in COVID-19. Some clones are missing from TCRdb's copy, which holds only in-frame ones; the method was immunoSEQ multiplex PCR. The sample contains about 270,000 clones, around 82% of which appear only once. Material for sequencing was peripheral blood. These receptors all come from a human donor in a cohort sampled during active COVID-19.

The chain carries TRBV7-8 and TRBJ2-1; TRBD2 matches 13 bases. Looked up from germline, CDR1 is SGHVS and CDR2 is FQNEAQ. Trimming at V came to 5 bases and at J to 7 bases, leaving 5 bases not matched to a gene. This CDR3 comprises 15 residues. The CDR3: CASSMGLAGMNEQFF. CDR3 nucleotides: TGTGCCAGCAGCATGGGACTAGCGGGGATGAATGAGCAGTTCTTC.

Points on this clone: Compared with germline, one end of the junction differs, possibly owing to a read error. The J gene is TRBJ1-2, the V gene TRBV7-9; 7 nucleotides match TRBD1. CDR1 SEHNR and CDR2 FQNEAQ come from the germline V gene (reference sequence). This CDR3 has 12 residues. This chain's CDR3 is CASSPSGTAFNF. The DNA of the CDR3 is TGTGCCAGCAGCCCTTCGGGGACAGCGTTTAACTTC.

The V gene is TRBV15, the J gene TRBJ2-3; TRBD2 agrees at 10 bases. The V gene's germline CDR1 is LNHNV and CDR2 YYDKDF (reference sequence). J gave up 0 bases and V 1 base, and 4 bases lay outside the gene matches. The CDR3 is 17 residues long. Written as DNA, the CDR3 is TGTGCCACCAGCAGAGTTGGACTAGCGGATAGCACAGATACGCAGTATTTT. Amino acid sequence: CATSRVGLADSTDTQYF.

This rearrangement joins TRBV5-6 to TRBJ1-2; unclear D gene. CDR3 length equals 13 residues. V was shortened by 1 base and J by 4 bases, with 8 bases between the two germline ends. Germline V lookup: CDR1 SGHDT, CDR2 YYEEEE. DNA of the CDR3: TGTGCCAGCAGCTTGCCACCGGTCTATGGCTACACCTTC. Translating gives CASSLPPVYGYTF.

The chain combines TRBV11-3 with TRBJ2-1; 8 bases agree with TRBD2. V was pared by 5 bases and J by 6 bases, with 9 bases of the junction left unmatched. CDR1 and CDR2 (germline): SGHNT, YENEEA. This CDR3 region has 15 residues. CDR3 bases: TGTGCCAGCAGCCCGGGACTAGATCGAGCCAATGAGCAGTTCTTC. This codes for CASSPGLDRANEQFF.

The chain employs TRBV6-2 or TRBV6-3 and TRBJ2-3; no definite D call. Germline lookup yields CDR1 MNHEY and CDR2 SVGEGT. V lost 5 bases and J lost 3, with 3 bases in between. This CDR3 is built from 11 residues. CDR3 sequence: CASSHTDTQYF. DNA for the CDR3: TGTGCCAGCAGTCATACAGATACGCAGTATTTT.

CDR3 DNA sequence: TGTGCCAGCAGCCGCCCAGGGGGCTTCAGGGTCAATGAGCAGTTCTTC. It codes for CASSRPGGFRVNEQFF. The rearrangement joins TRBV3-1 (or the pseudogene TRBV3-2) to TRBJ2-1, with TRBD1 matching 8 bases. Trimming at V came to 4 bases and at J to 6 bases, leaving 11 bases not matched to a gene. The CDR3 has 16 amino acids. Per germline, CDR1 LGHDT and CDR2 YNNKEL (reference sequence).

The J gene is TRBJ2-1, the V gene TRBV9; 9 bases agree with TRBD2. J gave up 12 bases and V 2 bases, and 6 bases lay outside the gene matches. CDR3 size: 13 residues. Germline loops: CDR1 SGDLS, CDR2 YYNGEE. In nucleotides, the CDR3 is TGTGCCAGCAGCGTCCTAGCGGGGACGGTGCAGTTCTTC. Encoded protein: CASSVLAGTVQFF.

J is TRBJ2-3 and V is TRBV7-9, with D possibly being TRBD2 (6 bases). Germline V CDR1 and CDR2: SEHNR, FQNEAQ (reference sequence). Between the trimmed V and J ends, which lost 5 bases and 2 bases, there was a span of 14 bases. The CDR3 has 15 residues. The CDR3 nucleotides read TGTGCCAGCAGCGCCGGGACTTTAAACACAGATACGCAGTATTTT. Amino acid sequence: CASSAGTLNTDTQYF.

The chain combines TRBV3-1 (or the pseudogene TRBV3-2) with TRBJ2-7; TRBD2 agrees at 11 bases. The germline V gene has CDR1 LGHDT and CDR2 YNNKEL (reference sequence). The J segment lost 7 bases and the V segment lost 1 base, leaving 12 bases of the junction unmatched. The CDR3 runs to 17 residues. This CDR3 reads CASSQVVVAGGPGEQYF. The DNA for the CDR3 is TGTGCCAGCAGCCAAGTTGTGGTAGCGGGAGGGCCGGGTGAGCAGTACTTC.

V gene TRBV6-5 combines with J gene TRBJ2-1, with 7 bases identical to TRBD1. The germline gives CDR1 MNHEY, CDR2 SVGAGI. With 6 bases clipped from V and 1 base from J, the junction kept 3 bases outside the gene matches. This CDR3 has 14 amino acids. CDR3 sequence reads: CASSTGQSYNEQFF. In DNA, the CDR3 is TGTGCCAGCAGCACGGGACAGTCCTACAATGAGCAGTTCTTC.

About this clone itself: This CDR3 is also generated by other DNA sequences in the sample. The gene calls are TRBV11-2 and TRBJ2-7, with 9 bases matching TRBD1. Looked up from germline, CDR1 is SGHAT and CDR2 is FQNNGV. After removal of 1 base from V and 4 bases from J, the junction contained 2 bases not matched to a gene. This CDR3 region has 14 residues. Written as DNA, the CDR3 is TGTGCCAGCAGCTTAGTAGGACAGGGGTACGAGCAGTACTTC. Translating gives CASSLVGQGYEQYF.

Of note for this clone: One junction end disagrees with the germline gene, perhaps due to a read error. The rearrangement joins TRBV7-9 to TRBJ2-5, with D hard to call. The CDR3 consists of 8 residues. Per the germline V gene, CDR1 is SEHNR and CDR2 is FQNEAQ (reference sequence). The CDR3 region is CASSPLNF. CDR3 in DNA: TGTGCCAGCAGCCCCTTAAACTTC.

This clone has only a few counts. The rearrangement joins TRBV7-2 to TRBJ2-3; TRBD2 matches 9 bases. The CDR3 is 17 residues long. The V gene's germline CDR1 is SGHTA and CDR2 FQGNSA. Trimming took 2 bases from V and 2 from J; bases not matched to a gene: 8. In DNA, the CDR3 is TGTGCCAGCAGCTTAAGGTCCACTAGCGGGCCCACAGATACGCAGTATTTT. Amino acid sequence: CASSLRSTSGPTDTQYF.

As for this clone: Compared with germline, one end of the junction differs, possibly owing to a read error. The V and J genes are TRBV7-7 and TRBJ2-1, with TRBD2 identical over 8 bases. Germline values: CDR1 SSHAT, CDR2 FNYEAQ (reference sequence). This CDR3 is built from 16 residues. Here the CDR3 DNA reads TGTGCTAGCAGCTTAGCTCCGACGGGGGGGGCCCGTGAGCAGTTCTTC. It encodes CASSLAPTGGAREQFF.

This sequence joins TRBV6-4 and TRBJ2-6; 8 bases align to TRBD1. This CDR3 is 15 amino acids long. V shed 8 bases and J 4 bases; nucleotides not matched to a gene: 7. Germline CDR1 reads MRHNA; CDR2 reads SNTAGT. The CDR3: CASRQGATGANVLTF. In nucleotides, the CDR3 is TGTGCCAGCCGCCAGGGGGCCACGGGGGCCAACGTCCTGACTTTC.

The rearrangement links TRBV3-1 (or the pseudogene TRBV3-2) to TRBJ2-1, with no clear D. The CDR3 has 13 amino acids. Germline V gives CDR1 LGHDT, CDR2 YNNKEL (reference sequence). The V and J ends lost 1 base and 4 bases respectively, with 5 bases between them. This CDR3 is CASSQARYNEQFF. CDR3 bases: TGTGCCAGCAGCCAAGCTCGGTACAATGAGCAGTTCTTC.

Concerning this clone: This same CDR3 is encoded by further DNA sequences in the sample. This chain uses TRBV7-8 with TRBJ2-7; D is uncertain. The CDR3 is 14 amino acids. CDR1 is SGHVS, CDR2 FQNEAQ, per germline. The V and J ends lost 2 bases and 0 bases respectively, with 8 bases between them. The chain's CDR3 is CASSLSGSSYEQYF. The CDR3 coding sequence is TGTGCCAGCAGCTTAAGTGGCAGCTCCTACGAGCAGTACTTC.

The chain links TRBV18 to TRBJ2-7; 9 positions match TRBD1. The CDR3 extends over 15 amino acids. Germline lookup yields CDR1 KGHSH and CDR2 LQKENI. The V gene end was trimmed by 0 bases and the J gene end by 0 bases; junction bases not matched to a gene: 0. CDR3 amino acids: CASSPPTGGSYEQYF. CDR3 bases: TGTGCCAGCTCACCACCGACAGGGGGCTCCTACGAGCAGTACTTC.

This clone was recorded only once. V is TRBV28 and J is TRBJ1-2; TRBD1 might be the D (6 bases). Germline values: CDR1 MDHEN, CDR2 SYDVKM. Trimming shortened V by 5 bases and J by 1 base, and 11 bases separated the two germline ends. The CDR3 covers 14 residues. Here the CDR3 DNA reads TGTGCCAGCAGTCCCGGGACATTTAACTATGGCTACACCTTC. Its translation: CASSPGTFNYGYTF.

The chain employs TRBV6-5 and TRBJ1-2, with D uncertain. The CDR3 spans 13 residues. Germline CDR1 MNHEY, CDR2 SVGAGI. V shed 5 bases and J shed 0 bases, with 7 bases lying between them. The CDR3 DNA reads TGTGCCAGCAGTACAATAACTAACTATGGCTACACCTTC. Amino acid sequence: CASSTITNYGYTF.